What follows describes a single T cell receptor beta chain. Its antigen is unidentified. Naive CD8 cells lacked CD45RO, underwent positive selection for CCR7 and left out terminally differentiated effector memory CD45RA+ cells. These data are taken from a study of shared clonotypes between healthy human individuals. Turning to the study itself: Each donor contributed plates that comprised three CD4 naive, three CD4 memory, two CD8 naive and one CD8 memory.

V lost 5 bases to trimming and J lost 5 bases, with 13 bases between them. CDR1 and CDR2 from the germline V gene are MRHNA and SNTAGT. The CDR3 runs 13 residues. General study results and limits: The expectation was that sequencing depth would affect clonotype sharing among donors. The generation probabilities recorded for non-shared clonotypes fell below those of clonotypes shared by all four donors.

Measured with immunoSEQ multiplex PCR; TCRdb has only the in-frame clones, and not every one. Counted here are millions of clones, roughly 91% occurring once; the ten biggest clones make up 1.5% to 2%. The receptor's source is a man aged 18 to 35 in good health. Some clones in this sample may be carry-over from other donors' samples. V usage is TRBV6-4 and J usage is TRBJ2-7, with a possible D match to TRBD2 (6 bases). Input material: naive CD8+ T cells from PBMCs. Written as DNA, the CDR3 is TGTGCCAGCAGTTCCGGGGGTCGGGACGAGCAGTACTTC. It is translated as CASSSGGRDEQYF.